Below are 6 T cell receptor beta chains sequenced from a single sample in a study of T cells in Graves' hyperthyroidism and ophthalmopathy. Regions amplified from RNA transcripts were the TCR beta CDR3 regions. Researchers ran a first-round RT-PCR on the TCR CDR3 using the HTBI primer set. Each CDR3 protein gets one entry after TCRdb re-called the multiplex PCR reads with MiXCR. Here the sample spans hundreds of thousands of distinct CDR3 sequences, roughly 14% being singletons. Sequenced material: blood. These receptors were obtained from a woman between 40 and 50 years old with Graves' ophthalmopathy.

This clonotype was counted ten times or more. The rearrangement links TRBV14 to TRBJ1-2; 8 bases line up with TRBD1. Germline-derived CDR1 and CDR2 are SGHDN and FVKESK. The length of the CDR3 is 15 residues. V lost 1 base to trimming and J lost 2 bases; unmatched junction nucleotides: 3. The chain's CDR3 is CASSQGWDRNYGYTF. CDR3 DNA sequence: TGTGCCAGCAGCCAAGGATGGGACAGGAACTATGGCTACACCTTC.

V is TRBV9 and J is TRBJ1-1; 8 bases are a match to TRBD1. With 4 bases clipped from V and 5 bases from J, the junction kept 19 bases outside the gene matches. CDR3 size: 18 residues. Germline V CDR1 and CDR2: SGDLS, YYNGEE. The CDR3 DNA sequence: TGTGCCAGCAGCCAGACTCCTTTTTCAGGGGGCCTAAGGACTGAAGCTTTCTTT. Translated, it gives CASSQTPFSGGLRTEAFF.

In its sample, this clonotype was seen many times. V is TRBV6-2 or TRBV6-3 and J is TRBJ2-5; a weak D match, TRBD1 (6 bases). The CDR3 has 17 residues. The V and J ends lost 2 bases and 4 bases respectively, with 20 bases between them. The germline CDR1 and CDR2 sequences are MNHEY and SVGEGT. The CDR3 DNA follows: TGTGCCAGCAGTTACGGGCAGGGGAGCGGCCCGAGAGAGACCCAGTACTTC. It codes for CASSYGQGSGPRETQYF.

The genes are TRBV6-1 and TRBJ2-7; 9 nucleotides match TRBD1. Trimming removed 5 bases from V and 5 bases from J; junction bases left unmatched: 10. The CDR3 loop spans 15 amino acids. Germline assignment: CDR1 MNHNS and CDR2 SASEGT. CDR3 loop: CASSQPGQGDHEQYF. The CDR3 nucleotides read TGTGCCAGCAGTCAGCCGGGACAGGGCGACCACGAGCAGTACTTC.

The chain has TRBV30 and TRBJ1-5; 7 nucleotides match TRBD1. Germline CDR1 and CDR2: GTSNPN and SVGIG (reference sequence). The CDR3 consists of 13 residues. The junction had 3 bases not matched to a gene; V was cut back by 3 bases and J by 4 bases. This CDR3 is CAWSRQGNQPQHF. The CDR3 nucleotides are TGTGCCTGGAGCAGACAGGGAAATCAGCCCCAGCATTTT.

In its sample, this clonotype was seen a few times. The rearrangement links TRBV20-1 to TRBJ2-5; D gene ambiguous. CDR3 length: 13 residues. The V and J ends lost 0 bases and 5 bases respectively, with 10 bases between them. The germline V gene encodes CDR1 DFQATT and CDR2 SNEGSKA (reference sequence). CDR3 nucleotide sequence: TGCAGTGCTAGAGAAAAGGGCGAGGAGACCCAGTACTTC. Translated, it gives CSAREKGEETQYF.